This T cell receptor beta chain derives from a study of blood T cell repertoires in COVID-19. Study context: Sources were T cells, B-cell-depleted T cells, or PBMCs; the material itself was cDNA or gDNA.

Participants, about 18 to 90 years old, spanned under 30 US areas. The ends were cut back, 2 bases at V and 5 bases at J, with 15 bases in the middle. This CDR3 is built from 15 residues. Germline values: CDR1 MDHEN, CDR2 SYDVKM. Per the study methods: Reference gene primer amplification gave estimated nucleated cell counts. Only in-frame clones appear in the TCRdb table, and some are missing; sequencing was by immunoSEQ multiplex PCR. V and J calls and clone size are those listed in that table; D and trimming were worked out from the DNA. The sample carries about 260,000 clones, approximately 79% recorded once.

The chain has TRBV28 and TRBJ1-2; weak D call: TRBD1 (5 bases). The sequenced sample was PBMCs or T cells enriched from blood (not recorded which). The TCR was taken from a young man with acute COVID-19. The CDR3 sequence: CASSLPRVGEYGYTF. The CDR3, as DNA: TGTGCCAGCAGTTTACCCAGGGTAGGAGAATATGGCTACACCTTC.